One and the same sample provided the 23 T cell receptor beta chains below, sequenced in a study of blood T cell repertoires in COVID-19. Clones were read by immunoSEQ multiplex PCR, and TCRdb kept only the in-frame ones, dropping some. This repertoire shows about 160,000 clones, over 75% found once; its top ten account for 10% to 15%. The sequenced sample was peripheral blood. Receptor source: a man aged 65 to 79 who had recovered from COVID-19.

This clone has a single count. The rearrangement links TRBV12-3 or TRBV12-4 to TRBJ2-1, with D possibly being TRBD1 (5 bases). Trimming pared 5 bases from V and 8 bases from J, leaving 13 bases between. The CDR3 is 13 residues long. CDR3 protein: CASSTELGDEQFF. CDR3 nucleotide sequence: TGTGCCAGCAGTACCGAGCTAGGGGATGAGCAGTTCTTC.

The chain uses TRBV7-9 and TRBJ2-5, with TRBD1 matching 11 bases. The CDR3 extends over 17 amino acids. Trimming at V came to 4 bases and at J to 5 bases, leaving 12 bases not matched to a gene. Germline CDR1 is SEHNR and CDR2 is FQNEAQ (reference sequence). The CDR3 loop reads CASSSLDRGRLGETQYF. CDR3 coding DNA: TGTGCCAGCAGCTCCCTGGACAGGGGGCGATTGGGGGAGACCCAGTACTTC.

V and J are TRBV28 and TRBJ2-7; D ambiguous. Germline-derived CDR1 and CDR2 are MDHEN and SYDVKM. V gave up 3 bases and J gave up 3 bases, with 6 bases separating them. CDR3 length: 12 residues. In DNA, the CDR3 is TGTGCCAGCAGTTTCCAGAACTACGAGCAGTACTTC. Translating gives CASSFQNYEQYF.

The J gene is TRBJ2-1, the V gene TRBV6-5, with no clear D. Trimming removed 8 bases from V and 0 bases from J, with 14 bases in between. In germline, CDR1 is MNHEY, CDR2 SVGAGI. The CDR3 has 15 residues. This CDR3 is CASATTALSYNEQFF. The CDR3 DNA reads TGTGCCAGCGCGACAACTGCCCTCTCCTACAATGAGCAGTTCTTC.

The chain is built from TRBV6-5 and TRBJ1-6; tentative D call: TRBD1 (5 bases). V was clipped by 2 bases and J by 10 bases, with 12 bases between them. The V gene's germline CDR1 is MNHEY and CDR2 SVGAGI. The CDR3 runs to 14 residues. The CDR3 sequence: CASSYVRGGSPLHF. DNA of the CDR3: TGTGCCAGCAGTTACGTCCGGGGGGGATCACCCCTCCACTTT.

In its sample, this clone was seen once. The chain joins TRBV7-9 to TRBJ1-2; D gene ambiguous. The CDR3 sequence is 15 residues long. Trimming stripped 7 bases from V and 6 bases from J, with 21 bases between. The germline V gene has CDR1 SEHNR and CDR2 FQNEAQ (reference sequence). The CDR3 spells CASNTQSGVSDGYTF. CDR3 DNA sequence: TGTGCCAGCAATACCCAGTCCGGGGTCTCGGATGGCTACACCTTC.

The genes are TRBV5-6 and TRBJ1-6; D ambiguous. Trimming left V 1 base short and J 7 bases short, with 15 bases between. Germline assignment: CDR1 SGHDT and CDR2 YYEEEE. The CDR3 spans 16 residues. In DNA form, the CDR3 reads TGTGCCAGCAGCTTGATTGGGGTTTCGGGAAATTCACCCCTCCACTTT. Translating gives CASSLIGVSGNSPLHF. Together with reference TRBV5-6 and TRBJ1-6, the CDR3 gives the full variable domain: DAGVTQSPTHLIKTRGQQVTLRCSPKSGHDTVSWYQQALGQGPQFIFQYYEEEERQRGNFPDRFSGHQFPNYSSELNVNALLLGDSALYLCASSLIGVSGNSPLHFGNGTRLTVT.

The rearrangement uses TRBV10-3 and TRBJ2-6; D gene uncertain. CDR1 and CDR2 (germline): ENHRY, SYGVKD. The germline V and J ends were trimmed by 4 bases and 0 bases, with 28 bases remaining between them. This CDR3 comprises 22 residues. The CDR3 bases are TGTGCCATCAGTGGTACAGATACAAGATTCCAGATTTCCCCCTCTGGGGCCAACGTCCTGACTTTC. Its protein is CAISGTDTRFQISPSGANVLTF.

V gene TRBV11-2 combines with J gene TRBJ2-3, with 7 bases aligning to TRBD2. V shed 3 bases and J 5 bases; nucleotides not matched to a gene: 8. CDR1 SGHAT and CDR2 FQNNGV come from the germline V gene. The CDR3 is 15 amino acids. The CDR3 nucleotides read TGTGCCAGCAGCTTGGCTAGCGGCCTAGTAGATACGCAGTATTTT. This sequence encodes CASSLASGLVDTQYF.

The chain combines TRBV25-1 with TRBJ2-5; perhaps TRBD2 as D (5 bases). The CDR3 totals 15 residues. Between the trimmed V and J ends, which lost 1 base and 6 bases, there was a span of 15 bases. Germline V lookup: CDR1 MGHDK, CDR2 SYGVNS. This CDR3 is CASSESLSEGKTQYF. CDR3 nucleotides: TGTGCCAGCAGTGAATCGCTAAGCGAGGGCAAGACCCAGTACTTC.

V gene TRBV27 combines with J gene TRBJ1-1; TRBD1 matches at 8 bases. In germline, CDR1 is MNHEY, CDR2 SMNVEV (reference sequence). The trim removed 1 base at V and 0 bases at J, leaving 7 bases unmatched. There are 17 residues in the CDR3. Here the CDR3 reads CASSLWGTGLMNTEAFF. The CDR3 DNA reads as TGTGCCAGCAGTTTATGGGGGACAGGACTTATGAACACTGAAGCTTTCTTT.

The chain links TRBV2 to TRBJ2-3, with D perhaps TRBD1 (6 bases). There are 13 residues in the CDR3. Trimming pared 6 bases from V and 6 bases from J, leaving 13 bases between. Germline values: CDR1 SNHLY, CDR2 FYNNEI. The CDR3 here is CASRNRVLDTQYF. Here the CDR3 DNA reads TGTGCCAGCAGAAACAGGGTTCTGGATACGCAGTATTTT.

J is TRBJ2-1 and V is TRBV13; 9 nucleotides match TRBD2. Germline V gene data show CDR1 as PRHDT and CDR2 as FYEKMQ (reference sequence). The CDR3 totals 13 residues. With 2 bases clipped from V and 12 bases from J, the junction kept 5 bases outside the gene matches. The CDR3 sequence is CASSLLTLAGQFF. The DNA of the CDR3 is TGTGCCAGCAGCTTACTTACACTAGCGGGGCAGTTCTTC.

The rearrangement uses TRBV4-1 and TRBJ1-2; TRBD1 matches 10 bases. The CDR3 length is 15 residues. Trimming took 4 bases from V and 6 from J; bases not matched to a gene: 8. In germline, CDR1 is MGHRA, CDR2 YSYEKL. CDR3 amino acids: CASSPGQGQGNGYTF. The CDR3, as DNA: TGCGCCAGCAGCCCGGGGCAGGGACAGGGGAATGGCTACACCTTC.

The chain employs TRBV3-1 (or the pseudogene TRBV3-2) and TRBJ1-1, with D perhaps TRBD1 (5 bases). This CDR3 spans 16 amino acids. Looked up from germline, CDR1 is LGHDT and CDR2 is YNNKEL (reference sequence). V lost 0 bases to trimming and J lost 1 base, with 12 bases between them. CDR3 sequence reads: CASSQDWGKSNTEAFF. For the CDR3, the DNA is TGTGCCAGCAGCCAAGATTGGGGCAAATCGAACACTGAAGCTTTCTTT.

CDR3 protein: CASSVGEGDTEAFF. Written as DNA, the CDR3 is TGTGCCAGCAGCGTAGGGGAAGGGGACACTGAAGCTTTCTTT. The V gene is TRBV9, the J gene TRBJ1-1; perhaps TRBD1 as D (5 bases). V was pared by 0 bases and J by 3 bases, with 9 bases between. Per the germline V gene, CDR1 is SGDLS and CDR2 is YYNGEE. This CDR3 region has 14 residues.

The CDR3 spells CASSPSLRETQYF. CDR3 DNA sequence: TGTGCCAGCAGTCCTAGCCTCCGAGAGACCCAGTACTTC. The rearrangement joins TRBV6-6 to TRBJ2-5; maybe TRBD2 (5 bases). The CDR3 runs 13 residues. Deletions cut 5 bases from V and 4 bases from J, with 11 bases between. Germline V lookup: CDR1 MNHNY, CDR2 SVGAGI (reference sequence).

The chain links TRBV25-1 to TRBJ1-1, with D tentatively TRBD1 (6 bases). The germline V gene encodes CDR1 MGHDK and CDR2 SYGVNS. Trimming pared 3 bases from V and 9 bases from J, leaving 14 bases between. The CDR3 loop spans 13 amino acids. The CDR3 DNA sequence: TGTGCCAGCAGTGAGCAGGTAGGACAGCAAGCTTTCTTT. It is translated as CASSEQVGQQAFF.

The chain recombines TRBV4-3 with TRBJ2-2, with 7 bases lining up with TRBD2. The CDR3 contains 16 residues. Germline lookup yields CDR1 LGHNA and CDR2 YSLEER. J was trimmed by 0 bases and V by 1 base; bases with no gene match: 2. As DNA, the CDR3 is TGCGCCAGCAGCCAAGGCGGGGGTACGAACACCGGGGAGCTGTTTTTT. Amino acids: CASSQGGGTNTGELFF.

V is TRBV9 and J is TRBJ2-2; 10 positions agree with TRBD2. Trimming took 3 bases from V and 7 from J; bases not matched to a gene: 15. This CDR3 has 18 residues. In germline, CDR1 is SGDLS, CDR2 YYNGEE. The chain's CDR3 is CASSATATSGTRGGELFF. Written as DNA, the CDR3 is TGTGCCAGCAGCGCTACGGCCACTAGCGGGACGCGAGGCGGGGAGCTGTTTTTT.

The chain joins TRBV5-1 to TRBJ2-1; 9 nucleotides align to TRBD1. This CDR3 comprises 15 residues. In germline, CDR1 is SGHRS, CDR2 YFSETQ. V lost 4 bases and J lost 6; bases outside the gene matches: 8. The chain's CDR3 is CASSQDRGPFNEQFF. CDR3 nucleotides: TGCGCCAGCAGCCAGGACAGGGGCCCCTTCAATGAGCAGTTCTTC.

The chain uses TRBV7-3 and TRBJ2-1, with 11 bases aligning to TRBD2. With V trimmed by 5 bases and J by 7 bases, 16 bases remained unmatched. This CDR3 region has 18 residues. Germline CDR1 and CDR2: SGHTA and FQGTGA. CDR3 sequence reads: CASSPYAVIAGGRNEQFF. The CDR3 nucleotides read TGTGCCAGCAGCCCTTACGCGGTGATAGCGGGAGGGAGGAATGAGCAGTTCTTC.

V usage is TRBV7-2 and J usage is TRBJ2-1, with 10 bases aligning to TRBD2. Per germline, CDR1 SGHTA and CDR2 FQGNSA. With 4 bases clipped from V and 3 bases from J, the junction kept 6 bases outside the gene matches. CDR3 size: 16 residues. The CDR3 protein is CASSSHSGRNYNEQFF. CDR3 bases: TGTGCCAGCAGCTCTCATAGCGGGAGGAACTACAATGAGCAGTTCTTC.